What follows are 15 T cell receptor beta chains derived from one specimen sequenced in a study of cytomegalovirus exposure and HLA in healthy donors. PCR used 60 Vbeta primers and 13 Jbeta primers. TCRdb's table, derived via immunoSEQ multiplex PCR, lists solely in-frame clones and lacks some. The sample holds under 200,000 clones, approximately 71% seen once. Sequencing was carried out using PBMCs. The receptors stem from a woman under 30 in good health and CMV-seropositive.

This clone was detected a few times. This chain connects TRBV14 to TRBJ1-6, with 7 bases that match TRBD1. V trimming: 6 bases; J trimming: 7 bases; junction bases outside the gene matches: 6. This CDR3 comprises 14 residues. Germline V CDR1 and CDR2: SGHDN, FVKESK. The CDR3 region has the DNA TGTGCCAGCAGACCCGGGACAGTAAATTCACCCCTCCACTTT. This encodes CASRPGTVNSPLHF.

The CDR3 DNA reads TGTGCCAGCAGCAGTCGACAGGGGTCGAACACTGAAGCTTTCTTT. Residues: CASSSRQGSNTEAFF. The chain couples TRBV9 to TRBJ1-1; 8 nucleotides align to TRBD1. Looked up from germline, CDR1 is SGDLS and CDR2 is YYNGEE. This CDR3 is built from 15 residues. V was clipped by 4 bases and J by 1 base; unmatched bases: 6.

The rearrangement joins TRBV14 to TRBJ2-1, with D tentatively TRBD1 (6 bases). The V gene lost 5 bases and the J gene lost 6 bases, with 20 bases spanning the gap. CDR3 length: 16 amino acids. Germline values: CDR1 SGHDN, CDR2 FVKESK. In nucleotides, the CDR3 is TGTGCCAGCAGCTCTATCTCCGGGACACCGACCAATGAGCAGTTCTTC. Protein sequence: CASSSISGTPTNEQFF.

V is TRBV7-3 and J is TRBJ2-1, with TRBD2 matching 8 bases. Germline trimming cut 2 bases from V and 8 bases from J; bases unmatched to any gene: 8. The CDR3 consists of 15 residues. Per the germline V gene, CDR1 is SGHTA and CDR2 is FQGTGA. The CDR3 sequence is CASSLGLRGVDEQFF. Here the CDR3 DNA reads TGTGCCAGCAGCTTAGGGCTGCGGGGGGTTGATGAGCAGTTCTTC.

V is TRBV5-4 and J is TRBJ1-2, with TRBD1 identical over 7 bases. Germline assignment: CDR1 SGHNT and CDR2 YYREEE (reference sequence). This CDR3 comprises 15 residues. The J segment lost 2 bases and the V segment lost 4 bases, leaving 8 bases of the junction unmatched. CDR3 bases: TGTGCCAGCAGCCTGGGGGCAGGGGGGAACTATGGCTACACCTTC. This codes for CASSLGAGGNYGYTF.

This chain joins TRBV4-3 and TRBJ2-1; 8 positions agree with TRBD2. The V segment lost 2 bases and the J segment 1 base; nucleotides outside the gene matches: 7. Germline CDR1 and CDR2: LGHNA and YSLEER. The CDR3 extends over 17 amino acids. The CDR3: CASSQSQRGISYNEQFF. CDR3 sequence (DNA): TGCGCCAGCAGCCAATCCCAGCGGGGGATTTCCTACAATGAGCAGTTCTTC.

This chain connects TRBV18 to TRBJ1-2; TRBD1 matches 7 bases. The CDR3 is made up of 12 amino acids. The germline gives CDR1 KGHSH, CDR2 LQKENI. With V trimmed by 6 bases and J by 6 bases, 4 bases remained unmatched. In nucleotides, the CDR3 is TGTGCCAGCTCTACGACAGGGAATGGCTACACCTTC. Amino acids: CASSTTGNGYTF. The variable domain in full, with the rest retrieved from reference TRBV18 and TRBJ1-2, is NAGVMQNPRHLVRRRGQEARLRCSPMKGHSHVYWYRQLPEEGLKFMVYLQKENIIDESGMPKERFSAEFPKEGPSILRIQQVVRGDSAAYFCASSTTGNGYTFGSGTRLTVV.

This chain uses TRBV6-6 with TRBJ2-7; TRBD1 aligns across 8 bases. V was pared by 8 bases and J by 1 base, with 7 bases of the junction left unmatched. The CDR3 loop spans 14 amino acids. Per germline, CDR1 MNHNY and CDR2 SVGAGI (reference sequence). The CDR3 here is CASGSQGGSYEQYF. Written as DNA, the CDR3 is TGTGCCAGCGGGTCACAGGGGGGTTCCTACGAGCAGTACTTC.

This sequence joins TRBV18 and TRBJ2-7, with 8 bases lining up with TRBD1. With 3 bases clipped from V and 1 base from J, the junction kept 2 bases outside the gene matches. Germline CDR1 and CDR2: KGHSH and LQKENI. CDR3 length equals 14 residues. The DNA for the CDR3 is TGTGCCAGCTCACCGCGGACAGGGTCCTACGAGCAGTACTTC. It is translated as CASSPRTGSYEQYF. Using reference TRBV18 and TRBJ2-7 for the parts outside the CDR3, the full variable domain is NAGVMQNPRHLVRRRGQEARLRCSPMKGHSHVYWYRQLPEEGLKFMVYLQKENIIDESGMPKERFSAEFPKEGPSILRIQQVVRGDSAAYFCASSPRTGSYEQYFGPGTRLTVT.

This clone was seen once. For the CDR3, the DNA is TGCGCCAGCAGGTCGGACAGCTACGAGCAGTACTTC. Amino acid sequence: CASRSDSYEQYF. The chain carries TRBV5-1 and TRBJ2-7, with a weak D call TRBD1 (6 bases). The CDR3 extends over 12 amino acids. From germline, CDR1 is SGHRS and CDR2 YFSETQ. Trimming took off 5 bases at V and 3 bases at J, with 9 bases between the two ends.

This clone has more than one count but fewer than ten. The chain is built from TRBV25-1 and TRBJ2-3, with 13 bases that match TRBD2. The V gene end was trimmed by 2 bases and the J gene end by 1 base; junction bases not matched to a gene: 6. This CDR3 is 18 amino acids long. Per germline, CDR1 MGHDK and CDR2 SYGVNS. CDR3 loop: CASSEAGTSGAGTDTQYF. CDR3 sequence (DNA): TGTGCCAGCAGTGAAGCCGGGACTAGCGGGGCCGGCACAGATACGCAGTATTTT.

The chain has TRBV4-1 and TRBJ2-1; unclear D gene. The V gene's germline CDR1 is MGHRA and CDR2 YSYEKL. With 4 bases removed from V and 7 bases from J, the gap between germline ends came to 8 bases. This CDR3 has 12 amino acids. For the CDR3, the DNA is TGCGCCAGCAGCCTCCCCGGGAATGAGCAGTTCTTC. Its translation is CASSLPGNEQFF.

This clone was seen a few times. This chain links TRBV7-9 with TRBJ2-3; D is possibly TRBD2 (6 bases). The V and J ends lost 5 bases and 2 bases respectively, with 14 bases between them. Germline V gives CDR1 SEHNR, CDR2 FQNEAQ (reference sequence). The CDR3 loop spans 15 amino acids. The CDR3 loop is CASSDTGGDTDTQYF. The CDR3 DNA is TGTGCCAGCAGCGATACGGGCGGGGACACAGATACGCAGTATTTT.

V is TRBV6-1 and J is TRBJ1-6; TRBD1 matches 9 bases. CDR3 length equals 15 residues. The V and J ends lost 11 bases and 3 bases, in that order; junction bases with no gene match: 8. The V gene's germline CDR1 is MNHNS and CDR2 SASEGT. This CDR3 is CAGTGGTVYNSPLHF. The CDR3, as DNA: TGTGCCGGAACAGGGGGCACGGTCTATAATTCACCCCTCCACTTT.

This clone appeared once. The chain couples TRBV6-1 to TRBJ1-5; no clear D gene. The germline V and J ends were trimmed by 2 bases and 0 bases, with 11 bases remaining between them. Germline loops: CDR1 MNHNS, CDR2 SASEGT. The CDR3 sequence is 16 residues long. Here the CDR3 DNA reads TGTGCCAGCAGTGAATCGGCTGGAGATAGCAATCAGCCCCAGCATTTT. Its protein product is CASSESAGDSNQPQHF.